The 24 T cell receptor beta chains below all came from one sample that was sequenced in a study of monozygotic twins with inflammatory bowel disease. TCRdb derives one entry per CDR3 protein from the 5' RACE reads, leaving out DNA. The sample has about 330,000 distinct CDR3 sequences, and its top ten clones hold around 2%. The sequenced sample was blood. The receptors were sampled from a human donor with ulcerative colitis or Crohn's disease, or a healthy co-twin of an affected twin (not recorded which).

The chain uses TRBV4-1 and TRBJ2-1. The germline CDR1 and CDR2 sequences are MGHRA and YSYEKL. The CDR3 totals 11 residues. This CDR3 reads CASSYHNEQFF.

This chain joins TRBV7-2 and TRBJ2-3. CDR3 size: 14 residues. Germline V CDR1 and CDR2: SGHTA, FQGNSA. CDR3 loop: CASSRGLATDTQYF.

The V and J genes are TRBV27 and TRBJ2-7. Germline V gene data show CDR1 as MNHEY and CDR2 as SMNVEV (reference sequence). The CDR3 runs 14 residues. The CDR3 loop is CASSGGWIPYEQYF.

The rearrangement links TRBV20-1 to TRBJ2-5; absent DNA, TCRdb's TRBD1 call cannot be checked. The germline V gene has CDR1 DFQATT and CDR2 SNEGSKA (reference sequence). The CDR3 is 16 amino acids. CDR3 sequence: CSANHGTPQTGGTQYF.

V and J are TRBV5-5 and TRBJ2-1. CDR1 is SGHKS, CDR2 YYEKEE, per germline (reference sequence). CDR3 length: 11 residues. The CDR3: CGSIGYNEQFF.

The chain employs TRBV2 and TRBJ2-5. The CDR3 contains 15 residues. Germline V gives CDR1 SNHLY, CDR2 FYNNEI. CDR3 amino acids: CASSEALGESGTQYF.

The chain links TRBV6-1 to TRBJ2-2. The CDR3 is 14 amino acids. CDR1 and CDR2 from the germline V gene are MNHNS and SASEGT. CDR3: CASSSTGATGELFF.

The rearrangement uses TRBV6-2 or TRBV6-3 and TRBJ1-5; TCRdb selects TRBD1, and the lack of DNA leaves this call unchecked. CDR1 is MNHEY, CDR2 SVGEGT, per germline. This CDR3 region has 15 residues. CDR3 sequence: CASSYALGWRQPHHF.

The V call is TRBV5-1, the J call TRBJ2-7. Germline CDR1 and CDR2: SGHRS and YFSETQ. This CDR3 spans 13 amino acids. The CDR3: CASSLWSGSEQYF.

This sequence joins TRBV29-1 and TRBJ2-7; TCRdb's D gene call, TRBD1, goes unchecked for lack of DNA. The CDR3 totals 14 residues. Germline V gene lookup returns CDR1 SQVTM and CDR2 ANQGSEA. The CDR3 here is CSARPGTGSYEQYF.

This chain links TRBV7-2 with TRBJ1-5. This CDR3 contains 15 residues. Germline V gene data show CDR1 as SGHTA and CDR2 as FQGNSA. The CDR3 loop is CASSLEFYGWRPQHF.

This rearrangement joins TRBV5-1 to TRBJ2-1. CDR3 size: 11 residues. Germline values: CDR1 SGHRS, CDR2 YFSETQ. The CDR3 sequence: CASSSPNEQFF. The complete variable domain, with remaining parts taken from reference TRBV5-1 and TRBJ2-1, reads KAGVTQTPRYLIKTRGQQVTLSCSPISGHRSVSWYQQTPGQGLQFLFEYFSETQRNKGNFPGRFSGRQFSNSRSEMNVSTLELGDSALYLCASSSPNEQFFGPGTRLTVL.

The gene calls are TRBV6-1 and TRBJ2-3; TCRdb gives TRBD2 as the D gene, but with no DNA this cannot be confirmed. This CDR3 is built from 16 residues. Germline CDR1 reads MNHNS; CDR2 reads SASEGT. The CDR3 region is CASGTPGGFGTDTQYF.

The chain combines TRBV20-1 with TRBJ2-3. The CDR3 is made up of 13 amino acids. CDR1 DFQATT and CDR2 SNEGSKA come from the germline V gene (reference sequence). The CDR3 sequence: CSATAGGTDTQYF.

The chain couples TRBV20-1 to TRBJ2-2; as DNA is missing, the TRBD2 call by TCRdb cannot be tested. CDR1 is DFQATT and CDR2 is SNEGSKA in the germline V gene (reference sequence). This CDR3 is 17 amino acids long. The CDR3 sequence is CSARGLAGDMNTGELFF.

The chain links TRBV6-5 to TRBJ2-5; TCRdb reports TRBD1, a call that lacks DNA to check it against. The CDR3 runs 11 residues. Germline-derived CDR1 and CDR2 are MNHEY and SVGAGI. CDR3 loop: CASSPGGAQYF.

The chain joins TRBV15 to TRBJ2-2. The CDR3 has 14 residues. Germline V gene data show CDR1 as LNHNV and CDR2 as YYDKDF (reference sequence). CDR3 residues: CATSRDPATGELFF.

The chain is built from TRBV3-1 and TRBJ1-2. Germline CDR1 and CDR2: LGHDT and YNNKEL (reference sequence). This CDR3 is 15 amino acids long. The CDR3 is CASSQVGQALLGYTF.

The chain links TRBV15 to TRBJ2-2; TCRdb picks TRBD2, but there is no DNA to check that call. CDR1 and CDR2 (germline): LNHNV, YYDKDF (reference sequence). This CDR3 has 15 amino acids. The CDR3 loop is CATSRGLAVTGELFF.

The rearrangement uses TRBV7-9 and TRBJ2-1; no DNA is available, so the TRBD2 call from TCRdb remains unchecked. Germline V gives CDR1 SEHNR, CDR2 FQNEAQ (reference sequence). CDR3 length: 16 amino acids. This chain's CDR3 is CASSGLSAGVYNEQFF. The full variable domain, completed using reference TRBV7-9 and TRBJ2-1, is DTGVSQNPRHKITKRGQNVTFRCDPISEHNRLYWYRQTLGQGPEFLTYFQNEAQLEKSRLLSDRFSAERPKGSFSTLEIQRTEQGDSAMYLCASSGLSAGVYNEQFFGPGTRLTVL.

The gene calls are TRBV4-3 and TRBJ2-3; with no DNA, the TCRdb D assignment of TRBD1 cannot be verified. CDR1 is LGHNA and CDR2 is YSLEER in the germline V gene. This CDR3 region has 16 residues. The CDR3 is CASSRRGQGAPDTQYF.

This chain uses TRBV7-9 with TRBJ1-2; with no DNA, the TCRdb D assignment of TRBD1 cannot be verified. Germline V gene sequence: CDR1 SEHNR, CDR2 FQNEAQ (reference sequence). CDR3 length equals 11 residues. This CDR3 is CASSRDSGYTF.

CDR3 residues: CASSPRLAGYEQYF. The chain links TRBV5-1 to TRBJ2-7; no DNA is available, so the TRBD1 call from TCRdb remains unchecked. Per germline, CDR1 SGHRS and CDR2 YFSETQ. The length of the CDR3 is 14 residues.

This chain links TRBV6-5 with TRBJ1-1. The germline gives CDR1 MNHEY, CDR2 SVGAGI. This CDR3 is 14 amino acids long. The CDR3 is CASSSRDFGTEAFF.